The clone carrying this TCR delta chain occurred a few times. The likely explanation is a read error, given a far larger clone one base away. At the DNA level, this CDR3 is encoded by other sequences in the same sample as well. TCRdb reran clone calling via CATT on the multiplex PCR reads. The table has more than 70,000 delta-chain clones, 0.98% seen once. The source of the sample is a study of γδ T cells in repeated Plasmodium falciparum infection. The wider study: Four controlled malaria infections with P. falciparum NF54 spanned about 600 days. Samples were taken at baseline, before some infections, and 21 days after each.

The sequence was obtained from a pool of human donors (malaria-infected and uninfected, not separated). Sequencing was performed on gamma-delta T cells from blood.

For the CDR3, the DNA is TGTGCTCTTGGGGACAGAGGAGTTTGGTCCTTCCCATTGGGGCAAGGGGTTCCACGCACCGATAAACTCATCTTT. Encoded protein: CALGDRGVWSFPLGQGVPRTDKLIF. The chain is built from TRDV1 and TRDJ1; the D gene is possibly TRDD2 (6 bases). As TCRdb names no J gene, one was assigned here on the basis of a DNA match to germline. CDR3 length equals 25 residues. CDR1 TSWWSYY and CDR2 QGS come from the germline V gene. The V and J ends lost 3 bases and 1 base respectively, with 42 bases between them.